This TCR beta chain came from a study of blood T cell repertoires in COVID-19. As for the study in general: T cells, B-cell-depleted T cells, or PBMCs supplied cDNA or gDNA.

This table comes from immunoSEQ multiplex PCR, and its TCRdb copy is limited to in-frame clones, with some not included. This repertoire shows about 60,000 clones, roughly three quarters found once; its top ten account for approximately 52%. V trimming: 5 bases; J trimming: 6 bases; junction bases outside the gene matches: 6. Germline CDR1 and CDR2: LNHDA and SQIVND (reference sequence). The CDR3 totals 14 residues. This clonotype was sampled from an elderly woman with acute or convalescent COVID-19. Source material: peripheral blood. The J gene is TRBJ1-4, the V gene TRBV19; 7 nucleotides match TRBD1. The CDR3 DNA follows: TGTGCCAGTAGTTACAGGGGTCGGGATGAAAAACTGTTTTTT. Translation: CASSYRGRDEKLFF.